A single sample is the source of the 25 T cell receptor beta chains below, sequenced in a study of control samples from healthy donors and cancer patients. Assay: immunoSEQ multiplex PCR; the TCRdb copy retains only in-frame clones and omits some. The sample lists about 160,000 clones, approximately 90% seen once, with 12% in the top ten. Sequenced material: blood. These receptors came from a man aged 25 to 40 in good health.

Comment on this clone: Sequence at one end of the junction differs from germline and may be a read error. The chain uses TRBV29-1 and TRBJ2-1, with TRBD2 as a possible D gene (6 bases). This CDR3 contains 14 residues. Germline V gene sequence: CDR1 SQVTM, CDR2 ANQGSEA. The CDR3 sequence is CSAEPAGLYNEQFF. The CDR3 nucleotides read TGCAGCGCTGAACCCGCGGGACTGTACAATGAGCAGTTCTTC.

This clone was counted a few times. J is TRBJ1-5 and V is TRBV30; D remains ambiguous. The CDR3 runs 14 residues. In germline, CDR1 is GTSNPN, CDR2 SVGIG (reference sequence). V lost 1 base and J 5 bases, leaving 12 bases between the germline ends. For the CDR3, the DNA is TGTGCCTGGAGTGCGTCTGGGCCGTATCAGCCCCAGCATTTT. Amino acids: CAWSASGPYQPQHF.

The CDR3, as DNA: TGTGCCAGCAGTTACTACCGGGACAGGGGAACTGAAGCTTTCTTT. Encoded protein: CASSYYRDRGTEAFF. The chain is built from TRBV6-2 or TRBV6-3 and TRBJ1-1, with 10 bases matching TRBD1. CDR1 MNHEY and CDR2 SVGEGT come from the germline V gene. The CDR3 runs 15 residues. The junction had 4 bases not matched to a gene; V was cut back by 1 base and J by 5 bases.

The chain is built from TRBV28 and TRBJ1-5; no firm D call. Germline V gene data show CDR1 as MDHEN and CDR2 as SYDVKM. V lost 7 bases and J 2 bases, leaving 9 bases between the germline ends. The CDR3 has 13 amino acids. CDR3 loop: CASNWAGNQPQHF. CDR3 nucleotide sequence: TGTGCCAGCAACTGGGCTGGCAATCAGCCCCAGCATTTT. Complete variable domain (other parts from reference TRBV28 and TRBJ1-5): DVKVTQSSRYLVKRTGEKVFLECVQDMDHENMFWYRQDPGLGLRLIYFSYDVKMKEKGDIPEGYSVSREKKERFSLILESASTNQTSMYLCASNWAGNQPQHFGDGTRLSIL.

This chain joins TRBV7-7 and TRBJ2-2; possibly TRBD1 for D (5 bases). The V end lost 2 bases, the J end lost 1 base, and 14 bases lay between the germline ends. Germline CDR1 SSHAT, CDR2 FNYEAQ (reference sequence). The CDR3 spans 17 residues. Here the CDR3 reads CASSLFPNRKNTGELFF. The CDR3 DNA reads as TGTGCCAGCAGCTTATTTCCCAACAGGAAGAACACCGGGGAGCTGTTTTTT. Full variable domain (remainder filled in from reference TRBV7-7 and TRBJ2-2): GAGVSQSPRYKVTKRGQDVTLRCDPISSHATLYWYQQALGQGPEFLTYFNYEAQPDKSGLPSDRFSAERPEGSISTLTIQRTEQRDSAMYRCASSLFPNRKNTGELFFGEGSRLTVL.

The J gene is TRBJ1-4, the V gene TRBV3-1 (or the pseudogene TRBV3-2); the D is unclear. Trimming took off 7 bases at V and 6 bases at J, with 9 bases between the two ends. Germline lookup yields CDR1 LGHDT and CDR2 YNNKEL (reference sequence). CDR3 length: 12 amino acids. CDR3 nucleotide sequence: TGTGCCAGCAACGCTTGGGATGAAAAACTGTTTTTT. Amino acid sequence: CASNAWDEKLFF.

The chain combines TRBV11-2 with TRBJ1-2; D is perhaps TRBD1 (5 bases). V was trimmed by 5 bases and J by 3 bases, leaving 13 bases between them. The V gene's germline CDR1 is SGHAT and CDR2 FQNNGV. This CDR3 is built from 14 residues. The CDR3 reads CASSKETGYYGYTF. The CDR3 DNA reads TGTGCCAGCAGCAAAGAAACAGGCTACTATGGCTACACCTTC.

The CDR3 region has the DNA TGTGCCATCAATAGGGACAGGACGCCCTTCACCTTC. Translated, it gives CAINRDRTPFTF. V is TRBV10-3 and J is TRBJ1-2; 8 bases match TRBD1. Germline V gives CDR1 ENHRY, CDR2 SYGVKD. V dropped 7 bases and J dropped 13; count of bases not matched to a gene: 11. The CDR3 totals 12 residues.

This chain connects TRBV4-2 to TRBJ2-1; TRBD2 matches 9 bases. Unmatched junction bases numbered 17, after V lost 0 bases and J lost 8 bases. Germline-derived CDR1 and CDR2 are LGHNA and YNFKEQ. The CDR3 covers 19 residues. The CDR3 region has the DNA TGTGCCAGCAGCCAAGATCCCCGGTCTAGCGGGATGGGGCGGGATGAGCAGTTCTTC. Protein: CASSQDPRSSGMGRDEQFF.

V is TRBV2 and J is TRBJ2-2; 12 bases match TRBD1. The CDR3 sequence is 15 residues long. The V segment lost 6 bases and the J segment 6 bases; nucleotides outside the gene matches: 5. CDR1 is SNHLY, CDR2 FYNNEI, per germline. CDR3 coding DNA: TGTGCCAGCAGGGGGACAGGGGGCTTAGCCGGGGAGCTGTTTTTT. It translates to CASRGTGGLAGELFF.

The genes are TRBV4-1 and TRBJ2-6; no firm D call. Per germline, CDR1 MGHRA and CDR2 YSYEKL. There are 19 residues in the CDR3. V was clipped by 2 bases and J by 0 bases, with 17 bases between them. The chain's CDR3 is CASSQSPPGPISGANVLTF. The CDR3 bases are TGCGCCAGCAGCCAATCTCCCCCCGGGCCCATCTCTGGGGCCAACGTCCTGACTTTC.

The V gene is TRBV7-9, the J gene TRBJ1-1; 8 bases line up with TRBD1. The germline V gene encodes CDR1 SEHNR and CDR2 FQNEAQ (reference sequence). V dropped 5 bases and J dropped 4; count of bases not matched to a gene: 9. The CDR3 has 15 residues. The CDR3 loop is CASSRTGREGTEAFF. As DNA, the CDR3 is TGTGCCAGCAGCCGGACAGGGCGGGAGGGCACTGAAGCTTTCTTT.

The chain links TRBV4-1 to TRBJ2-7; D may be TRBD2 (7 bases). V lost 4 bases, J lost 3 bases, and 10 bases lay in between. This CDR3 region has 13 residues. The V gene's germline CDR1 is MGHRA and CDR2 YSYEKL. CDR3: CASSPRGGYEQYF. Here the CDR3 DNA reads TGCGCCAGCAGCCCGAGGGGGGGCTACGAGCAGTACTTC.

V and J are TRBV10-3 and TRBJ2-7; no reliable D call. V lost 8 bases to trimming and J lost 0 bases, with 11 bases between them. The germline gives CDR1 ENHRY, CDR2 SYGVKD. The CDR3 covers 13 residues. Written as DNA, the CDR3 is TGTGCCATCTTCTCTGACAACTCCTACGAGCAGTACTTC. This encodes CAIFSDNSYEQYF.

The V call is TRBV5-1, the J call TRBJ2-5; D perhaps matches TRBD1 (6 bases). Trimming left V 3 bases short and J 7 bases short, with 16 bases between. The germline V gene has CDR1 SGHRS and CDR2 YFSETQ. CDR3 length: 14 residues. The CDR3 DNA follows: TGCGCCAGCAGCTCAGGACAGTTCGGAGGGACCCAGTACTTC. As protein: CASSSGQFGGTQYF.

V usage is TRBV5-1 and J usage is TRBJ2-2; TRBD1 aligns across 8 bases. Per the germline V gene, CDR1 is SGHRS and CDR2 is YFSETQ. CDR3 length: 16 residues. J was trimmed by 1 base and V by 5 bases; bases with no gene match: 7. CDR3 DNA: TGCGCCAGCAGTCCCCGGACAGGGCGGAACACCGGGGAGCTGTTTTTT. Amino acids: CASSPRTGRNTGELFF.

The chain is built from TRBV19 and TRBJ1-4, with 8 bases that match TRBD1. Germline V gene lookup returns CDR1 LNHDA and CDR2 SQIVND (reference sequence). This CDR3 region has 18 residues. After removal of 4 bases from V and 0 bases from J, the junction contained 10 bases not matched to a gene. As DNA, the CDR3 is TGTGCCAGTAGTAGGGACAGGCAAGCAGGAGCAACTAATGAAAAACTGTTTTTT. This codes for CASSRDRQAGATNEKLFF.

V and J are TRBV28 and TRBJ2-1; D is unresolved. This CDR3 is built from 13 residues. Trimming left V 2 bases short and J 10 bases short, with 12 bases between. Looked up from germline, CDR1 is MDHEN and CDR2 is SYDVKM. CDR3 protein: CASSLQQAGEQFF. The CDR3 DNA reads TGTGCCAGCAGTTTACAACAAGCTGGGGAGCAGTTCTTC.

The V call is TRBV19, the J call TRBJ1-1; D ambiguous. V was cut by 5 bases and J by 1 base, with 8 bases left in between. CDR1 and CDR2 from the germline V gene are LNHDA and SQIVND (reference sequence). The CDR3 loop spans 13 amino acids. CDR3 sequence reads: CASSETGNTEAFF. The CDR3 DNA is TGTGCCAGTAGTGAGACGGGGAACACTGAAGCTTTCTTT.

The chain joins TRBV6-1 to TRBJ2-7, with D tentatively TRBD1 or TRBD2 (5 bases each). Germline CDR1 reads MNHNS; CDR2 reads SASEGT. Trimming removed 1 base at V and 12 bases at J, with 19 bases between. The CDR3 consists of 14 residues. The CDR3 DNA is TGTGCCAGCAGTGAAGGGCGCGCAGGGAGTCGGGCGTACTTC. Protein: CASSEGRAGSRAYF.

The rearrangement links TRBV6-6 to TRBJ1-4; D gene ambiguous. CDR3 length: 15 amino acids. Per the germline V gene, CDR1 is MNHNY and CDR2 is SVGAGI (reference sequence). The V gene lost 5 bases and the J gene lost 6 bases, with 16 bases spanning the gap. CDR3: CASSPSSALDEKLFF. The CDR3 DNA sequence: TGTGCCAGCAGTCCATCTTCAGCCCTTGATGAAAAACTGTTTTTT.

V gene TRBV24-1 combines with J gene TRBJ1-4; D is unclear. The CDR3 loop spans 15 amino acids. CDR1 is KGHDR and CDR2 is SFDVKD in the germline V gene. V was clipped by 10 bases and J by 0 bases, with 14 bases between them. The CDR3 DNA reads TGTGCCACTACCGTGCAAGACGCAACTAATGAAAAACTGTTTTTT. It encodes CATTVQDATNEKLFF.

The V call is TRBV3-1 (or the pseudogene TRBV3-2), the J call TRBJ2-3; D not certain. Trimming pared 3 bases from V and 4 bases from J, leaving 2 bases between. The CDR3 has 11 amino acids. In germline, CDR1 is LGHDT, CDR2 YNNKEL (reference sequence). The CDR3 loop reads CASSQADTQYF. CDR3 bases: TGTGCCAGCAGCCAGGCAGATACGCAGTATTTT.

This clone is a singleton in its sample. J is TRBJ1-1 and V is TRBV25-1, with D uncertain. V shed 6 bases and J shed 8 bases, with 10 bases lying between them. The CDR3 has 11 residues. Germline CDR1 reads MGHDK; CDR2 reads SYGVNS. The CDR3 sequence is CASSAGWEAFF. The CDR3 DNA follows: TGTGCCAGCAGCGCTGGATGGGAAGCTTTCTTT. The variable domain in full, with the rest retrieved from reference TRBV25-1 and TRBJ1-1, is EADIYQTPRYLVIGTGKKITLECSQTMGHDKMYWYQQDPGMELHLIHYSYGVNSTEKGDLSSESTVSRIRTEHFPLTLESARPSHTSQYLCASSAGWEAFFGQGTRLTVV.

J is TRBJ1-5 and V is TRBV7-9; D unclear. Per germline, CDR1 SEHNR and CDR2 FQNEAQ (reference sequence). The CDR3 is 17 residues long. The V end was cut by 5 bases, the J end by 7 bases, with 24 bases between. Written as DNA, the CDR3 is TGTGCCAGCAGCCCGATGAGTTCTAGGATGGGGAACCAGCCCCAGCATTTT. As protein: CASSPMSSRMGNQPQHF.